The 8 T cell receptor beta chains below were found in one sample sequenced in a study of CD8+ T cells in alopecia areata. Following RNA extraction, reverse transcription yielded cDNA that acted as the sequencing template. TCRdb keeps only in-frame clones here, not all; method: immunoSEQ multiplex PCR. This repertoire shows tens of thousands of clones, about 53% found once; its top ten account for 5.5% to 6.5%. The sequenced sample was NKG2D-high CD8+ T cells sorted from blood. These receptors originate from a human donor with alopecia areata.

This clone was seen a single time. This CDR3 is CASSSRQGTDTQYF. CDR3 sequence (DNA): TGTGCCAGCAGTTCGAGACAGGGCACAGATACGCAGTATTTT. The V and J genes are TRBV28 and TRBJ2-3, with TRBD1 as a possible D gene (6 bases). Trimming cost V 4 bases and J 1 base, with 9 bases left between them. The CDR3 contains 14 residues. CDR1 is MDHEN and CDR2 is SYDVKM in the germline V gene.

The genes are TRBV4-1 and TRBJ1-1; D perhaps matches TRBD1 (6 bases). CDR3 length: 13 residues. The germline V gene has CDR1 MGHRA and CDR2 YSYEKL. With 1 base removed from V and 4 bases from J, the gap between germline ends came to 7 bases. In DNA, the CDR3 is TGCGCCAGCAGCCAAGGGGGGGCCACTGAAGCTTTCTTT. Amino acid sequence: CASSQGGATEAFF.

To note about this clone: This sample includes further DNA sequences coding for the same CDR3. In nucleotides, the CDR3 is TGTGCCAGCAGCCTCAGGGGGGATCAGCCCCAGCATTTT. Translation: CASSLRGDQPQHF. V and J are TRBV27 and TRBJ1-5; TRBD1 agrees at 7 bases. CDR1 is MNHEY and CDR2 is SMNVEV in the germline V gene (reference sequence). This CDR3 has 13 residues. Trimming removed 6 bases from V and 5 bases from J; junction bases left unmatched: 4.

Points on this clone: Other nucleotide sequences from this sample produce the same CDR3. The rearrangement uses TRBV4-1 and TRBJ2-7, with TRBD2 as a possible D gene (5 bases). CDR3 length: 12 amino acids. CDR1 and CDR2 (germline): MGHRA, YSYEKL. V lost 5 bases, J lost 4 bases, and 9 bases lay in between. As DNA, the CDR3 is TGCGCCAGCAGCTCAGGAGGTTACGAGCAGTACTTC. Translated: CASSSGGYEQYF.

The V and J genes are TRBV5-1 and TRBJ2-7, with D perhaps assigned TRBD1 or TRBD2 (5 bases each). This CDR3 comprises 15 residues. Trimming took off 3 bases at V and 2 bases at J, with 15 bases between the two ends. Germline CDR1 SGHRS, CDR2 YFSETQ. The CDR3 here is CASSSPRDGPYEQYF. The CDR3, as DNA: TGCGCCAGCAGCTCTCCCCGGGACGGACCCTACGAGCAGTACTTC.

This clone has only a few counts. The rearrangement joins TRBV5-1 to TRBJ2-1; D unclear. This CDR3 has 13 amino acids. The V and J ends lost 2 bases and 5 bases respectively, with 8 bases between them. The germline V gene encodes CDR1 SGHRS and CDR2 YFSETQ. The CDR3 coding sequence is TGCGCCAGCAGCTTTACCTTAGACAATGAGCAGTTCTTC. Translation: CASSFTLDNEQFF. The variable domain in full, with the rest retrieved from reference TRBV5-1 and TRBJ2-1, is KAGVTQTPRYLIKTRGQQVTLSCSPISGHRSVSWYQQTPGQGLQFLFEYFSETQRNKGNFPGRFSGRQFSNSRSEMNVSTLELGDSALYLCASSFTLDNEQFFGPGTRLTVL.

V and J are TRBV11-2 and TRBJ2-7; 7 bases are shared with TRBD2. J gave up 3 bases and V 8 bases, and 4 bases lay outside the gene matches. This CDR3 has 12 residues. The V gene's germline CDR1 is SGHAT and CDR2 FQNNGV. The CDR3 sequence is CASRDYHYEQYF. In DNA, the CDR3 is TGTGCCAGCCGGGACTACCACTACGAGCAGTACTTC.

As for this clone: Other DNA sequences in this specimen translate into the identical CDR3. This chain links TRBV20-1 with TRBJ2-7; D perhaps matches TRBD1 (6 bases). Germline values: CDR1 DFQATT, CDR2 SNEGSKA (reference sequence). The CDR3 length is 11 residues. The V end was cut by 7 bases, the J end by 0 bases, with 7 bases between. The CDR3 DNA reads TGCAGTGGACAGGACTCCTACGAGCAGTACTTC. Its protein is CSGQDSYEQYF.